This paragraph reports one T cell receptor beta chain. Gene names refer to mouse genes. Read data end 1 residue before the CDR3 end; the end is taken from the germline J gene. Generated by immunoSEQ multiplex PCR, the TCRdb table keeps only in-frame clones and is missing some. The data hold about 48,000 clones, with 73% observed a single time. These data are taken from a study of tissue T cells after allogeneic stem cell transplantation. V was trimmed by 1 base and J by 7 bases, leaving 2 bases between them. Germline lookup yields CDR1 NNHNN and CDR2 SYGAGS (reference sequence). This CDR3 region has 11 residues.

The specimen sequenced was sorted cells pooled from one or two spleens. The origin of this receptor is a pool of C57BL/6 mice in good health. J is TRBJ1-4 and V is TRBV13-2; D remains ambiguous. The CDR3 reads CASGDLERLFF. The part of the CDR3 DNA that was read is TGTGCCAGCGGTGATCTCGAAAGATTATTT.